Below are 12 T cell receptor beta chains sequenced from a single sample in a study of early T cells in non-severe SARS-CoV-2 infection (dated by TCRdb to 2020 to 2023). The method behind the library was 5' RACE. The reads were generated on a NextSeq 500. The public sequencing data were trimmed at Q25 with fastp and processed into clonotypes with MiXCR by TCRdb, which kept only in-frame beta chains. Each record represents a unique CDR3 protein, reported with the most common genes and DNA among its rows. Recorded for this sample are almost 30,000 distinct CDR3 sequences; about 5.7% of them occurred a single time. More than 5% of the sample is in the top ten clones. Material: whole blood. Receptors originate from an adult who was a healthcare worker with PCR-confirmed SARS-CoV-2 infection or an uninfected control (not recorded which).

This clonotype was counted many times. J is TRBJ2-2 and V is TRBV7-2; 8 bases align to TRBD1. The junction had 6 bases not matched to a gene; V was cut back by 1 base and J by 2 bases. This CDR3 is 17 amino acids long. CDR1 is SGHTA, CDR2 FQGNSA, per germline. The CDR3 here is CASSLGSGTGNTGELFF. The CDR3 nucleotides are TGTGCCAGCAGCTTAGGTTCCGGGACAGGAAACACCGGGGAGCTGTTTTTT.

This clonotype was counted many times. The CDR3 nucleotides are TGCAGTGCTCCTAAACAGAATGGCTACACCTTC. This translates into CSAPKQNGYTF. The V and J genes are TRBV20-1 and TRBJ1-2; D ambiguous. Germline lookup yields CDR1 DFQATT and CDR2 SNEGSKA (reference sequence). The CDR3 runs to 11 residues. Trimming cost V 5 bases and J 6 bases, with 10 bases left between them.

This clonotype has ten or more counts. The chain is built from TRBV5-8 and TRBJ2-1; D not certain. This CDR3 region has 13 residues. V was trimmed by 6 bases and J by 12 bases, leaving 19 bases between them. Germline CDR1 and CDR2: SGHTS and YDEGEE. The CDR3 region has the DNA TGTGCCAGCACTAGGGCTCAGCTCTCGGGGCAGTTCTTC. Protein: CASTRAQLSGQFF.

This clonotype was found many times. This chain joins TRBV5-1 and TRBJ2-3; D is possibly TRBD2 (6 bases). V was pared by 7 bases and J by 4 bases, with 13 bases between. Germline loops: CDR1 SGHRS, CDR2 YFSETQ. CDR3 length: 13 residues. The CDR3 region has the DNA TGCGCCAGCGCGACTAGGGACGCAGATACGCAGTATTTT. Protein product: CASATRDADTQYF.

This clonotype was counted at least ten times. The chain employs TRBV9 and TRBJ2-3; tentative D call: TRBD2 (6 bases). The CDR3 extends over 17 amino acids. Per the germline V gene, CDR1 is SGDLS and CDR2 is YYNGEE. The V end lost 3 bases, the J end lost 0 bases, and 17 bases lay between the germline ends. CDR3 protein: CASSGGEPNPSTDTQYF. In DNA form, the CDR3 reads TGTGCCAGCAGCGGCGGGGAGCCAAACCCTAGCACAGATACGCAGTATTTT.

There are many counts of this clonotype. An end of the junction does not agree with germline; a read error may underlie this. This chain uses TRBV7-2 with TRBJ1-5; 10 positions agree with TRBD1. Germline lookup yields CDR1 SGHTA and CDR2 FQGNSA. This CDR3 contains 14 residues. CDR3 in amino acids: CASSLAVGTGDMDF. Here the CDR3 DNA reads TGTGCCAGCAGCTTAGCGGTCGGGACAGGGGATATGGATTTT.

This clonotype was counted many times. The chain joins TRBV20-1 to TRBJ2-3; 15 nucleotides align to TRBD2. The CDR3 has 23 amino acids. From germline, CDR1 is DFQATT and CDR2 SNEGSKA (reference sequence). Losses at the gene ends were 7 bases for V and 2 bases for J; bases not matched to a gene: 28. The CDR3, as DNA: TGCAGTGTCGAATTCAGGGGATACACGCACCTGGGACTAGCGGGGGGCGCCACAGATACGCAGTATTTT. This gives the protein CSVEFRGYTHLGLAGGATDTQYF.

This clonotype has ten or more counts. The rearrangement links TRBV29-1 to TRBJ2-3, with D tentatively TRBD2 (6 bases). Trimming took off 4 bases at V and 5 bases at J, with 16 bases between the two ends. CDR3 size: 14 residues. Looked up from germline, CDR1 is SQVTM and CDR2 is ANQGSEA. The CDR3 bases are TGCAGCGTTGCCCTGACAGCCGGGGGAGATACGCAGTATTTT. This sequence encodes CSVALTAGGDTQYF.

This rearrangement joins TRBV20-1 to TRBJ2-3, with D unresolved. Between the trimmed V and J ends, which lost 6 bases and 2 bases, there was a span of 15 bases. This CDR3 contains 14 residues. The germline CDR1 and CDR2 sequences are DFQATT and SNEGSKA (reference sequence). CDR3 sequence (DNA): TGCAGTGCCGCGACCGACAAAAACACAGATACGCAGTATTTT. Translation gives CSAATDKNTDTQYF.

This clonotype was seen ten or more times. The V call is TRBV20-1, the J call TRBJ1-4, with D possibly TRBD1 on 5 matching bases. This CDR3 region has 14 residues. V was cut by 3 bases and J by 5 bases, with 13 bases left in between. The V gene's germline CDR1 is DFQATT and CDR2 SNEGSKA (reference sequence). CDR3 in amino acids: CSASFRGGNEKLFF. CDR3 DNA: TGCAGTGCTAGTTTCCGGGGGGGAAATGAAAAACTGTTTTTT.

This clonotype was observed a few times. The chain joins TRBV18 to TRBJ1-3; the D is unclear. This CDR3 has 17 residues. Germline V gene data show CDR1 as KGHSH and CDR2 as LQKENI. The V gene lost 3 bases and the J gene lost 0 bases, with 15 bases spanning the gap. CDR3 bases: TGTGCCAGCTCACCTCGGTCCCCGAACGCCTCTGGAAACACCATATATTTT. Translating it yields CASSPRSPNASGNTIYF.

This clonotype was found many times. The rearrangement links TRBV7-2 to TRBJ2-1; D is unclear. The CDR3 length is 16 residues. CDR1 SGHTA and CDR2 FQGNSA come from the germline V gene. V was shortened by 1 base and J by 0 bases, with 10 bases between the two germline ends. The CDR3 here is CASSLGHTPSYNEQFF. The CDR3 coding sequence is TGTGCCAGCAGCTTAGGACACACTCCCTCCTACAATGAGCAGTTCTTC. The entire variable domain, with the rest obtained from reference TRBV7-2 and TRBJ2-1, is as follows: GAGVSQSPSNKVTEKGKDVELRCDPISGHTALYWYRQSLGQGLEFLIYFQGNSAPDKSGLPSDRFSAERTGGSVSTLTIQRTQQEDSAVYLCASSLGHTPSYNEQFFGPGTRLTVL.